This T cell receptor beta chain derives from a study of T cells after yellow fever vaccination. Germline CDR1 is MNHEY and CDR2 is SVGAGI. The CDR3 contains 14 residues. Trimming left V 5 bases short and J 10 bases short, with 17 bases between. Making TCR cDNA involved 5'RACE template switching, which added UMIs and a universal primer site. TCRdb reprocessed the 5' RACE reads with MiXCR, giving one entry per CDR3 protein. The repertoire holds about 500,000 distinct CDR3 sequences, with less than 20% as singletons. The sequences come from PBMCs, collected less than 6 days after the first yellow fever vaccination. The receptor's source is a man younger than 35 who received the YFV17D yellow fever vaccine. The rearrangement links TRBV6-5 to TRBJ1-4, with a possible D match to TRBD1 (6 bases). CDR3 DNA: TGTGCCAGCAGTAGAGGTCAGGGGAGCAGAAAACTGTTTTTT. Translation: CASSRGQGSRKLFF.